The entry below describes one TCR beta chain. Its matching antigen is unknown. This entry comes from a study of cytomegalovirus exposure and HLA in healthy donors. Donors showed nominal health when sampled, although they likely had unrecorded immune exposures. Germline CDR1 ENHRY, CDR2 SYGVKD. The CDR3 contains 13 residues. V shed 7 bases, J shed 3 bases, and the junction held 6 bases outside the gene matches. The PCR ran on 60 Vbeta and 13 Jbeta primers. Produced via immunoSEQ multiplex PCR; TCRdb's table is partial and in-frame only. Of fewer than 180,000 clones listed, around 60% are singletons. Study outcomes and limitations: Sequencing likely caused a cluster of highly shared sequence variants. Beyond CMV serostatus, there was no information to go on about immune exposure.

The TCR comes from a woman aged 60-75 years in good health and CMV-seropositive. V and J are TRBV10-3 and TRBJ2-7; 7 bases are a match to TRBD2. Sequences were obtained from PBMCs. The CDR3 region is CAIKERDVYEQYF. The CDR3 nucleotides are TGTGCCATCAAGGAGCGGGATGTCTACGAGCAGTACTTC.